This T cell receptor beta chain was obtained from a study of CD8 T cells in ankylosing spondylitis. The CDR3 totals 15 residues. The ends were cut back, 0 bases at V and 8 bases at J, with 13 bases in the middle. Germline V gene lookup returns CDR1 MNHEY and CDR2 SVGAGI. Study results and limitations: Prior work had noted some motif variants in reactive arthritis blood and synovial fluid. The study identified a TCR beta motif of roughly eight highly homologous variants that appeared characteristic of ankylosing spondylitis blood. It was reported that disease-linked clones were significantly enriched in matched ankylosing spondylitis synovial fluid.

In TCRdb, the 5' RACE reads were re-called with MiXCR into one record per CDR3 protein. The data show 270,000 or so distinct CDR3 sequences, with over 15% seen just once and around 30% held by the top ten. This clonotype was detected many times. The antigen remains undetermined. This TCR was sampled from a male donor with ankylosing spondylitis or in good health (not recorded which). The chain is built from TRBV6-5 and TRBJ1-4; D perhaps matches TRBD1 (6 bases). Sequencing was performed on blood, either unsorted or a sorted T cell fraction (not recorded which). CDR3 sequence (DNA): TGTGCCAGCAGTTACTCGGCGGGGGCCCGGGAAAAACTGTTTTTT. Translated, it gives CASSYSAGAREKLFF.